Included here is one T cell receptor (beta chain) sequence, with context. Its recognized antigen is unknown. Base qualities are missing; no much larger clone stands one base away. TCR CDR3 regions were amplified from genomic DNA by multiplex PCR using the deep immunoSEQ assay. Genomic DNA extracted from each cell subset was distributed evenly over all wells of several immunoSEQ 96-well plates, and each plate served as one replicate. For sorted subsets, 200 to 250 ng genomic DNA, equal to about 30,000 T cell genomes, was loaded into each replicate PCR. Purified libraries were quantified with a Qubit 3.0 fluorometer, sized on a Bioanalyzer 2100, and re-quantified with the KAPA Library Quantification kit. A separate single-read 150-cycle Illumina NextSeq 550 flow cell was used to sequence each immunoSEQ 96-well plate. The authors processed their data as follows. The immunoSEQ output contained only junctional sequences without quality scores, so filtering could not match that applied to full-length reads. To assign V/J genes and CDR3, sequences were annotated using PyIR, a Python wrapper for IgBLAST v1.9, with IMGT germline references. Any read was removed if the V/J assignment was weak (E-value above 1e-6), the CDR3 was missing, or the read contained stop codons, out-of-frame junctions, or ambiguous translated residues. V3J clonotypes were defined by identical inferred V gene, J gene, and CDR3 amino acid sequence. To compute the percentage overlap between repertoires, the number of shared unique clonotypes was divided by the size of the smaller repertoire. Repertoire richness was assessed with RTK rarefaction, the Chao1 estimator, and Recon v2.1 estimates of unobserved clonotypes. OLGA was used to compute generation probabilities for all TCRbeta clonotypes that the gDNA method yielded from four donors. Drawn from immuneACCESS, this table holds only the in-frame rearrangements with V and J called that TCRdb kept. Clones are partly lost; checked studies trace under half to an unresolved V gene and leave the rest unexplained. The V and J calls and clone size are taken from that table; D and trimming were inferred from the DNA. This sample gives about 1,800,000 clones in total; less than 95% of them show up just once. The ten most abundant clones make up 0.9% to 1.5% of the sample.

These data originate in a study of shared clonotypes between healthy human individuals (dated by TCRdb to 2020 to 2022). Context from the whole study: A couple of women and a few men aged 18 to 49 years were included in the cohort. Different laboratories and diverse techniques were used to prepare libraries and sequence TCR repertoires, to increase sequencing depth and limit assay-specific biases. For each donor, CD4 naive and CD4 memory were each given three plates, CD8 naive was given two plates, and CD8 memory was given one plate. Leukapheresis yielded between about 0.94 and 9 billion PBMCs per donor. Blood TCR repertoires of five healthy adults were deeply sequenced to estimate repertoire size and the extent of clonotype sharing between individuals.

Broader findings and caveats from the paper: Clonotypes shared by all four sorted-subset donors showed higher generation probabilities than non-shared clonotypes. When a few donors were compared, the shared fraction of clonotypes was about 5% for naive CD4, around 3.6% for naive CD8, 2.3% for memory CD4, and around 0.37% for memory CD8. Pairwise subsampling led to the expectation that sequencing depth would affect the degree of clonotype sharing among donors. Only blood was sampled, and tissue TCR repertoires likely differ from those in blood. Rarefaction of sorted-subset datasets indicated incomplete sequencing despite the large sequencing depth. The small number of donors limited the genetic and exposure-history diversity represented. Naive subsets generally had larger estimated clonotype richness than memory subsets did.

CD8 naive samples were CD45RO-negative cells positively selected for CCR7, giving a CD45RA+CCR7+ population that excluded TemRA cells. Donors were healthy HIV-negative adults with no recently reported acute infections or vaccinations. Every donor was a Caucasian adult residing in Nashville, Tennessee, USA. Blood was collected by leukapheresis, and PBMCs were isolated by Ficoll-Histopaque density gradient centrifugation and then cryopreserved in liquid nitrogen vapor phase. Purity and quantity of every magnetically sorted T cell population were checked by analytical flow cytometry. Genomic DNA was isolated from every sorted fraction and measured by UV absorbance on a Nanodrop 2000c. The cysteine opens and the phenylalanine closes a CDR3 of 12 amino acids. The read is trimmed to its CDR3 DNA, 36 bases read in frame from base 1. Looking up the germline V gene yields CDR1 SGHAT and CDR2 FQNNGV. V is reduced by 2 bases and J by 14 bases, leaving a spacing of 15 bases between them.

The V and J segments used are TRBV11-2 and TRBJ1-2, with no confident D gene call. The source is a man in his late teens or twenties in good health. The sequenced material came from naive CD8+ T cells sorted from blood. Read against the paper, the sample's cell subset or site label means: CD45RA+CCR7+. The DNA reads TGTGCCAGCAGCTTAACCCCCGGTGCCCTGACCTTC. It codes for CASSLTPGALTF.